A single sample is the source of the 7 T cell receptor beta chains below, sequenced in a study of OX40 agonist ivuxolimab in advanced cancers. Libraries were prepared by immunoSEQ multiplex PCR; TCRdb keeps only in-frame clonotypes and omits some of them. The sample shows tens of thousands of clones, roughly four fifths of them seen only once. The starting material was CD4+ or CD8+ T cells sorted from blood, obtained in a trial of the OX40 agonist ivuxolimab. The receptors derive from an adult with an advanced solid tumor such as melanoma, head and neck, liver or kidney cancer.

The rearrangement uses TRBV5-1 and TRBJ2-2; no definite D call. V lost 4 bases, J lost 1 base, and 8 bases lay in between. The CDR3 is 14 residues long. The germline V gene encodes CDR1 SGHRS and CDR2 YFSETQ. The CDR3 DNA follows: TGCGCCAGCAGCAAAGAACGGAACACCGGGGAGCTGTTTTTT. It translates to CASSKERNTGELFF.

The J gene is TRBJ1-2, the V gene TRBV30; D not certain. Germline V CDR1 and CDR2: GTSNPN, SVGIG (reference sequence). This CDR3 is 12 amino acids long. Trimming took 3 bases from V and 3 from J, leaving 8 bases between them. CDR3 in amino acids: CAWSPRHYGYTF. CDR3 DNA sequence: TGTGCCTGGAGCCCTCGACACTATGGCTACACCTTC.

J is TRBJ2-7 and V is TRBV5-4; possible D gene TRBD1, 6 bases. The germline CDR1 and CDR2 sequences are SGHNT and YYREEE (reference sequence). The CDR3 is 13 amino acids. The germline V and J ends were trimmed by 6 bases and 7 bases, with 17 bases remaining between them. CDR3 residues: CASNALGAREQYF. The CDR3 coding sequence is TGTGCCAGCAACGCACTGGGGGCGCGGGAGCAGTACTTC.

This rearrangement joins TRBV27 to TRBJ1-6; the match to TRBD1 covers 9 bases. CDR1 is MNHEY, CDR2 SMNVEV, per germline (reference sequence). This CDR3 contains 16 residues. With 5 bases clipped from V and 6 bases from J, the junction kept 8 bases outside the gene matches. Here the CDR3 DNA reads TGTGCCAGCAGTCCGCGGGGACAGGGCTTTAATTCACCCCTCCACTTT. Its protein is CASSPRGQGFNSPLHF.

This clone was detected a few times. The chain's CDR3 is CASSVGQGTYNEQFF. The DNA of the CDR3 is TGTGCCAGCAGCGTAGGTCAGGGGACCTACAATGAGCAGTTCTTC. The J gene is TRBJ2-1, the V gene TRBV9; perhaps TRBD1 as D (6 bases). V lost 0 bases to trimming and J lost 2 bases, with 9 bases between them. Germline CDR1 reads SGDLS; CDR2 reads YYNGEE. This CDR3 comprises 15 residues. Supplemented by reference TRBV9 and TRBJ2-1, the full variable domain reads DSGVTQTPKHLITATGQRVTLRCSPRSGDLSVYWYQQSLDQGLQFLIQYYNGEERAKGNILERFSAQQFPDLHSELNLSSLELGDSALYFCASSVGQGTYNEQFFGPGTRLTVL.

Written as DNA, the CDR3 is TGTGCCTACTCGCTCAGCTCCTATAATTCACCCCTCCACTTT. It specifies CAYSLSSYNSPLHF. The chain employs TRBV30 and TRBJ1-6; D ambiguous. Germline V gene lookup returns CDR1 GTSNPN and CDR2 SVGIG (reference sequence). Trimming stripped 7 bases from V and 0 bases from J, with 10 bases between. The CDR3 is made up of 14 amino acids.

This chain links TRBV28 with TRBJ1-5; D ambiguous. The CDR3 has 14 amino acids. Germline lookup yields CDR1 MDHEN and CDR2 SYDVKM. The V end was cut by 6 bases, the J end by 0 bases, with 9 bases between. The CDR3 nucleotides are TGTGCCAGCAGCCTCCCCATTAGCAATCAGCCCCAGCATTTT. It yields the protein CASSLPISNQPQHF. Filled out from reference TRBV28 and TRBJ1-5, the complete variable domain reads DVKVTQSSRYLVKRTGEKVFLECVQDMDHENMFWYRQDPGLGLRLIYFSYDVKMKEKGDIPEGYSVSREKKERFSLILESASTNQTSMYLCASSLPISNQPQHFGDGTRLSIL.